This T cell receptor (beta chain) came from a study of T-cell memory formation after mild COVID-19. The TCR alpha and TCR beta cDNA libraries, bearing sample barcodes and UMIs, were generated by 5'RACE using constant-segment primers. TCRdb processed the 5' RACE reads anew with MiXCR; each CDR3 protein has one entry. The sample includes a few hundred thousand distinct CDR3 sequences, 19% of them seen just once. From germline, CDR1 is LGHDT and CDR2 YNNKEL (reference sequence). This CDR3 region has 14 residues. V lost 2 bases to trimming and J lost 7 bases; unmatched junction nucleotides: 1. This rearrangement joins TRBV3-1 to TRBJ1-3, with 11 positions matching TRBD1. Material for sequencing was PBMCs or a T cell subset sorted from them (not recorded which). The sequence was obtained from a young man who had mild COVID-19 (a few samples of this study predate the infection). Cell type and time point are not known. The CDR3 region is CASSQRTGGNTIYF. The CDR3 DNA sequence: TGTGCCAGCAGCCAAAGGACAGGGGGCAACACCATATATTTT.